This T cell receptor beta chain stems from a study of untreated major depressive disorder. Controls lacked current or lifetime mood disorder and scored 5 or less on depressive symptoms. No major medical conditions, Axis I/II comorbidities, regular medication, or illicit drugs. Produced via immunoSEQ multiplex PCR; TCRdb's table is partial and in-frame only. The sample holds 15,000 to 25,000 clones; under 90% are singletons and the top ten take about 0.8%. Germline CDR1 SGHTA, CDR2 FQGNSA. J gave up 5 bases and V 1 base, and 4 bases lay outside the gene matches. The CDR3 totals 14 residues. The TCR sequence derives from a woman in her twenties or thirties in good health. J is TRBJ2-5 and V is TRBV7-2, with TRBD1 matching 7 bases. What was sequenced was CD4+ T cells from PBMCs. The CDR3, as DNA: TGTGCCAGCAGCTTAGGGCAGGGGGTGGAGACCCAGTACTTC. Translated: CASSLGQGVETQYF.